This TCR beta chain was sequenced during a study of shared clonotypes between healthy human individuals. Study-level information: For every donor, three CD4 naive, three CD4 memory, two CD8 naive and one CD8 memory plates were used.

Concerning this clone itself: Its antigen is still unknown.

Study conclusions and caveats: Clonotype sharing among donors was thought likely to change with sequencing depth.

Trimming pared 3 bases from V and 7 bases from J, leaving 8 bases between. Germline V CDR1 and CDR2: ENHRY, SYGVKD. This CDR3 spans 12 amino acids. Data came from immunoSEQ multiplex PCR; TCRdb stores just in-frame clones and leaves some out. In the table there are roughly 1.4 million clones, about 98.5% of which are singletons. This chain joins TRBV10-3 and TRBJ2-3; no reliable D call. The TCR was taken from a man under 40 in good health. The sample taken for sequencing was naive CD4+ T cells sorted from blood. Subset denoted: CD45RA+ positively selected. CDR3 coding DNA: TGTGCCATCAGTGACGGTCCTAATACGCAGTATTTT. Translating it yields CAISDGPNTQYF.